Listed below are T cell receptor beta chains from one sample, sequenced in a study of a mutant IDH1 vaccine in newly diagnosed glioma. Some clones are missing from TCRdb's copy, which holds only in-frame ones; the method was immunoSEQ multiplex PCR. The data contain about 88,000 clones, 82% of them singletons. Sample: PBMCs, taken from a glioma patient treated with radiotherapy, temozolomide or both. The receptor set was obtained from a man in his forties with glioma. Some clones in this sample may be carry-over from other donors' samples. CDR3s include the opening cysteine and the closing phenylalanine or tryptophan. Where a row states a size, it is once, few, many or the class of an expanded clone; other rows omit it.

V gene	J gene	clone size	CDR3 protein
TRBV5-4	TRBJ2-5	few	CASSLRGQETQYF
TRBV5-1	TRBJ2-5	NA	CASSLEPGGAQTQYF
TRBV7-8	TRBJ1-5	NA	CASSQTGYSNQPQHF
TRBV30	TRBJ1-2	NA	CAWNYGTGSNYGYTF
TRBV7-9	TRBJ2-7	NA	CASSSGQASYEQYF
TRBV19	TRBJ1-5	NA	CASSEQFTGNQPQHF
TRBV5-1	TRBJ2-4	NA	CASSLGGGLDKNIQYF
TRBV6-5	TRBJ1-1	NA	CASSYSGTDEAFF
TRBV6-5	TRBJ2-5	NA	CASSHGGVWKETQYF
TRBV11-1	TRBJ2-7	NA	CASSYRQRSYEQYF
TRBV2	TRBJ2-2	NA	CASTEGTANTGELFF